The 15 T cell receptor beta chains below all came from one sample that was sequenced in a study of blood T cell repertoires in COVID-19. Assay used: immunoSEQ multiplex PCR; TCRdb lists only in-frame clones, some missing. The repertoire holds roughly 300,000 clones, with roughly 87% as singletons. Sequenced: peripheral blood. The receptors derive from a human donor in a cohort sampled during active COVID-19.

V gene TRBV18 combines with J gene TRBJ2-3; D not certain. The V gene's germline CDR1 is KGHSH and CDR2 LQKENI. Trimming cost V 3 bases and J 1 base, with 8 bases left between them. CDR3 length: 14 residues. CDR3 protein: CASSPSRGTDTQYF. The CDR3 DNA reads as TGTGCCAGCTCACCCTCTAGAGGCACAGATACGCAGTATTTT.

CDR3 amino acids: CAISDRGSYNEQFF. The CDR3 coding sequence is TGTGCCATCAGTGATAGGGGCTCCTACAATGAGCAGTTCTTC. This sequence joins TRBV10-3 and TRBJ2-1, with D possibly TRBD1 on 5 matching bases. This CDR3 region has 14 residues. CDR1 is ENHRY and CDR2 is SYGVKD in the germline V gene. V lost 3 bases, J lost 0 bases, and 6 bases lay in between.

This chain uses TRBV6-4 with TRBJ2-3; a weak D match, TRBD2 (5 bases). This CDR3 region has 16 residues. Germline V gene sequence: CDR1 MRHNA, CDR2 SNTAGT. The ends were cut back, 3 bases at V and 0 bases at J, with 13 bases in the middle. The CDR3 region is CASSEGSGGSTDTQYF. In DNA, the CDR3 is TGTGCCAGCAGTGAAGGGTCGGGCGGGAGCACAGATACGCAGTATTTT.

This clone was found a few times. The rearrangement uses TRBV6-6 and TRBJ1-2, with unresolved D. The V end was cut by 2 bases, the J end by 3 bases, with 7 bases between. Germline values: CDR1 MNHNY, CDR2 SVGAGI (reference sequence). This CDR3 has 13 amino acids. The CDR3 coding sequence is TGTGCCAGCAGTTACGCACGGGACTATGGCTACACCTTC. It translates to CASSYARDYGYTF.

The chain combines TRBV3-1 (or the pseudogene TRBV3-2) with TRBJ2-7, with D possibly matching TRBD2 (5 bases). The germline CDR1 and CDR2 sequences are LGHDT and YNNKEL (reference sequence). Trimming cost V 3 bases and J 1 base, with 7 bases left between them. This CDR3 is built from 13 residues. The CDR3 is CASSQLASYEQYF. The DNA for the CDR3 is TGTGCCAGCAGCCAGCTAGCTTCCTACGAGCAGTACTTC.

The CDR3, as DNA: TGCGCCAGCAGTGGGAGTGCCCAAGAGACCCAGTACTTC. It yields the protein CASSGSAQETQYF. The V gene is TRBV10-1, the J gene TRBJ2-5, with D unclear. Germline V gene data show CDR1 as WNHNN and CDR2 as SYGVQD (reference sequence). The CDR3 sequence is 13 residues long. V dropped 4 bases and J dropped 1 base, with 7 bases sitting between them.

As DNA, the CDR3 is TGTGCCAGCAGTTACGGACCTAGCGGGAGGGCGAAGGAGCAGTACTTC. Protein sequence: CASSYGPSGRAKEQYF. This chain joins TRBV6-2 or TRBV6-3 and TRBJ2-7; 12 bases are shared with TRBD2. Germline V gene data show CDR1 as MNHEY and CDR2 as SVGEGT. With 2 bases clipped from V and 7 bases from J, the junction kept 9 bases outside the gene matches. The CDR3 has 16 residues.

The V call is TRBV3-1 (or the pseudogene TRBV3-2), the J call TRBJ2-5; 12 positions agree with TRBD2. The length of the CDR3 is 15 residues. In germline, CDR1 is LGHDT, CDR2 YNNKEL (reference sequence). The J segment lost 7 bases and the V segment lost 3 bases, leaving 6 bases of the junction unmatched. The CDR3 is CASSQRLAGVGTQYF. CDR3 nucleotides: TGTGCCAGCAGCCAGAGACTAGCGGGAGTTGGGACCCAGTACTTC.

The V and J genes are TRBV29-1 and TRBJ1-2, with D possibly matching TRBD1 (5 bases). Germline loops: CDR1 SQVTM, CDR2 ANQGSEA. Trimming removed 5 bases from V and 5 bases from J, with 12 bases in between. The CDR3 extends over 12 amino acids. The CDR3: CSVLRTKYGYTF. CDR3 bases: TGCAGCGTTCTTAGGACAAAATATGGCTACACCTTC.

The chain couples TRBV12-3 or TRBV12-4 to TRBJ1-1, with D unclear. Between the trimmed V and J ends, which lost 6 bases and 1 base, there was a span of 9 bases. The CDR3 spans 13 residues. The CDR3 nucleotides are TGTGCCAGCAGCCGACACAAGAACACTGAAGCTTTCTTT. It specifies CASSRHKNTEAFF.

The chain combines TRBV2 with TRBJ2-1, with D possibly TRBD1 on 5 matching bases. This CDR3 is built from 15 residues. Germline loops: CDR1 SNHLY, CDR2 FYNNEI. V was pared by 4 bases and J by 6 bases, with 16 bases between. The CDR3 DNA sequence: TGTGCCAGCAGTGTCGACAGTGCGGATAGCAATGAGCAGTTCTTC. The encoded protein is CASSVDSADSNEQFF. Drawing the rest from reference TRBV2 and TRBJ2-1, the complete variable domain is EPEVTQTPSHQVTQMGQEVILRCVPISNHLYFYWYRQILGQKVEFLVSFYNNEISEKSEIFDDQFSVERPDGSNFTLKIRSTKLEDSAMYFCASSVDSADSNEQFFGPGTRLTVL.

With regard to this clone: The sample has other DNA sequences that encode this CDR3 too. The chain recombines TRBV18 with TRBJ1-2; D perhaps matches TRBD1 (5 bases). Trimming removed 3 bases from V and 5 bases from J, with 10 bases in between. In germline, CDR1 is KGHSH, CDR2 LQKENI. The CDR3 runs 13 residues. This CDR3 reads CASSPSGGYGYTF. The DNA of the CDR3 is TGTGCCAGCTCACCGTCCGGGGGGTATGGCTACACCTTC.

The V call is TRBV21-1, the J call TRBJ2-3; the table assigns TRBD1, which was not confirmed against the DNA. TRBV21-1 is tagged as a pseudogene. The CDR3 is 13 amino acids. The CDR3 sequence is CASSKEQLDTQYF. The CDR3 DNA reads TGTGCCAGCAGCAAAGAACAGTTAGATACGCAGTATTTT.

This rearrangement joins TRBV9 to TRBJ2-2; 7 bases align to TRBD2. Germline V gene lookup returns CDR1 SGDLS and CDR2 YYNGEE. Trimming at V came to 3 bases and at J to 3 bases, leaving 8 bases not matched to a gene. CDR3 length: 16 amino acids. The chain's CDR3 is CASSASNGRYTGELFF. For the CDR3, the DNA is TGTGCCAGCAGCGCGAGTAACGGGAGGTACACCGGGGAGCTGTTTTTT.

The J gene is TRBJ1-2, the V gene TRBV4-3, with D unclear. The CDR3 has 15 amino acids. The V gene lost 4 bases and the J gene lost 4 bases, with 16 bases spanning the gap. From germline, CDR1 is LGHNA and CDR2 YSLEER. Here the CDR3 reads CASSPPGERRYGYTF. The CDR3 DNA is TGCGCCAGCAGCCCCCCGGGTGAGAGACGCTATGGCTACACCTTC.